This T cell receptor (beta chain) was sequenced for a study of cytotoxic CD8 clonotypes in ibrutinib-treated CLL. For the study at large: Specimens for response were gathered following a median approximately 12 months of therapy, spanning 6 to 36. Overall study results and limits: Sustained-remission and progressing patients were not sampled at matched times.

As regards this clone: Its antigen is as yet unknown.

The germline V gene encodes CDR1 MNHEY and CDR2 SMNVEV (reference sequence). The CDR3 has 15 residues. Between the trimmed V and J ends, which lost 2 bases and 3 bases, there was a span of 11 bases. The protocol was immunoSEQ multiplex PCR, while the TCRdb copy is restricted to in-frame clones and leaves out a portion. The sample gives about 160,000 clones, about 88% of which show up once; 3% to 3.5% is in the top ten. This receptor was identified in a human donor with chronic lymphocytic leukemia. The sequences come from PBMCs, collected at disease progression, from a patient treated with ibrutinib. The chain joins TRBV27 to TRBJ2-1; D is perhaps TRBD2 (6 bases). The CDR3 here is CASSLRSGRYNEQFF. The CDR3 DNA sequence: TGTGCCAGCAGTTTAAGAAGCGGGCGCTACAATGAGCAGTTCTTC.